This T cell receptor (beta chain) stems from a study of control samples from healthy donors and cancer patients. The J segment lost 0 bases and the V segment lost 2 bases, leaving 11 bases of the junction unmatched. CDR1 is KGHSH and CDR2 is LQKENI in the germline V gene. This CDR3 region has 19 residues. Sequenced by immunoSEQ multiplex PCR; TCRdb stores in-frame clones only, minus some. This sample carries 160,000 or so clones, nearly 96% of them seen once, and the ten largest clones take approximately 1%. This TCR was sampled from a woman aged 25 to 39 in good health. The source material was blood. The chain couples TRBV18 to TRBJ2-2, with 8 bases aligning to TRBD2. The CDR3 reads CASSPKTSAGVANTGELFF. CDR3 bases: TGTGCCAGCTCACCAAAAACATCAGCGGGGGTGGCGAACACCGGGGAGCTGTTTTTT.